Reported below is one T cell receptor beta chain. What it binds is unknown. The entry originates in a study of T cells expressing NK-cell markers. Study-wide context: From sorted CD3+CD56+NKG2C+, CD3+CD56+NKG2C- and CD3+CD56-NKG2C+ T cells came the TCR beta repertoires. Seven of the eight sequenced donors were HCMV-seropositive; one was seronegative.

Study-level points and caveats: Each of roughly six donors carried dominant NKG2C+ clonotypes accounting for about 1.0-7.5% of CD8+ T cells. The leading position in the CD3+CD56-NKG2C+ fraction of several donors also went to these clonotypes.

TCRdb derives one entry per CDR3 protein from the 5' RACE reads, leaving out DNA. This sample's table reports fewer than 550,000 distinct CDR3 sequences. CDR3 length equals 16 residues. Germline CDR1 KGHSH, CDR2 LQKENI. Sequencing was done on a sample of blood T cells: a sorted CD56 or NKG2C T cell subset, CD4+ or CD8+ T cells, or bulk PBMC T cells (not recorded which). The chain links TRBV18 to TRBJ2-7; TCRdb's D call, TRBD2, is unchecked because there is no DNA. This clonotype originated in a woman aged 45-65 years in good health. The chain's CDR3 is CASSTVAGGSLYEQYF.